The clone carrying this T cell receptor (beta chain) was observed many times. Its antigen is not known. The record originates from a study of T cells in Graves' hyperthyroidism and ophthalmopathy. The wider study: At initial diagnosis, before any treatment had begun, peripheral blood was obtained.

Amplification of TCR beta CDR3 regions used RNA as the template. The HTBI primer set drove a first-round RT-PCR of the TCR CDR3. TCRdb re-called the multiplex PCR reads through MiXCR, storing one row per CDR3 protein. Of 350,000 to 450,000 distinct CDR3 sequences listed, 17% are singletons. Study outcomes and limitations: Ophthalmopathy stood apart from stable hyperthyroidism in a 13 V-J model.

CDR1 is MNHEY, CDR2 SMNVEV, per germline (reference sequence). V was trimmed by 5 bases and J by 4 bases, leaving 13 bases between them. CDR3 size: 14 residues. Sequences were obtained from blood. This receptor was obtained from a woman aged 25-40 years with Graves' hyperthyroidism that later progressed to Graves' ophthalmopathy. The V call is TRBV27, the J call TRBJ2-3; maybe TRBD1 (6 bases). DNA of the CDR3: TGTGCCAGCAGTGGAGGATGGGGGCCAGATACGCAGTATTTT. This sequence encodes CASSGGWGPDTQYF.